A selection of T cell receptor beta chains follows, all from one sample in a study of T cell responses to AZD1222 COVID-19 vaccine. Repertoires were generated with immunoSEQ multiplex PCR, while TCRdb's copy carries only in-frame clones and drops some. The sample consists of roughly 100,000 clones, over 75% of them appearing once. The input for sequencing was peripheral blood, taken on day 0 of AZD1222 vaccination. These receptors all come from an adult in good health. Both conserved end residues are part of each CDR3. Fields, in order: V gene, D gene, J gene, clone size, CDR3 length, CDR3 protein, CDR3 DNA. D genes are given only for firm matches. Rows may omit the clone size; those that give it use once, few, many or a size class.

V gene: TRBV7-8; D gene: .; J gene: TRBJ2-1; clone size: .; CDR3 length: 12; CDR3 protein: CASRHGGFEQFF; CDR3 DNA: TGTGCCAGCAGACACGGGGGCTTTGAGCAGTTCTTC
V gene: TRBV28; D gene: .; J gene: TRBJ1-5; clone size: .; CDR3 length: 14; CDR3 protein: CASRPIQVDQPQHF; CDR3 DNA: TGTGCCAGCAGGCCAATACAGGTTGATCAGCCCCAGCATTTT
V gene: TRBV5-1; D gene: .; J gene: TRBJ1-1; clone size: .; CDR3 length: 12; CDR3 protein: CASQAGNTEAFF; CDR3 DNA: TGCGCCAGCCAGGCCGGGAACACTGAAGCTTTCTTT
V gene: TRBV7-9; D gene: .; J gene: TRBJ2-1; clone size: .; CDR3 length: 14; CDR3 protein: CASSLGGVYNEQFF; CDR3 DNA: TGTGCCAGCAGCCTAGGTGGGGTTTACAATGAGCAGTTCTTC
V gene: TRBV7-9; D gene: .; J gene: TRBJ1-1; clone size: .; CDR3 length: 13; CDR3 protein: CASSPQANTEAFF; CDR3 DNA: TGTGCCAGCAGCCCCCAAGCGAACACTGAAGCTTTCTTT
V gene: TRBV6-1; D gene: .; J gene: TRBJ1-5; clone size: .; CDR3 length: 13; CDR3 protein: CASSESYQGPQHF; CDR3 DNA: TGTGCCAGCAGTGAAAGCTACCAGGGACCCCAGCATTTT
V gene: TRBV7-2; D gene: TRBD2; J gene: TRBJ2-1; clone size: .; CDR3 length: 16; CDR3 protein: CASSLVASGSFNEQFF; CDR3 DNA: TGTGCCAGCAGCTTAGTTGCTAGCGGGAGTTTTAATGAGCAGTTCTTC
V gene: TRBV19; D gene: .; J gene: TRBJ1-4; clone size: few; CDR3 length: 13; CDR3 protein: CASKDVPNEKLFF; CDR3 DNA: TGTGCCAGTAAAGATGTCCCTAATGAAAAACTGTTTTTT
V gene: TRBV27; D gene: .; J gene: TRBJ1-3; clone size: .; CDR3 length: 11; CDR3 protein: CATGRRDTIYF; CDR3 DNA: TGTGCCACCGGCCGTCGGGACACCATATATTTT
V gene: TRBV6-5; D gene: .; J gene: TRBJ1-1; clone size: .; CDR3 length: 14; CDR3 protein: CASSFTTGTSEAFF; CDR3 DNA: TGTGCCAGCAGCTTCACTACAGGAACCAGTGAAGCTTTCTTT
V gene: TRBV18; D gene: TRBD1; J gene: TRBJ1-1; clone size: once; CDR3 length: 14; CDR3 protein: CASSPGNRGTEAFF; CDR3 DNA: TGTGCCAGCTCACCAGGGAACAGGGGCACTGAAGCTTTCTTT
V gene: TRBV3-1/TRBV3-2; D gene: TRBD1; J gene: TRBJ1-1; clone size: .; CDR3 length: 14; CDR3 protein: CASSPGQPNTEAFF; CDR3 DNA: TGTGCCAGCAGCCCGGGACAGCCAAACACTGAAGCTTTCTTT
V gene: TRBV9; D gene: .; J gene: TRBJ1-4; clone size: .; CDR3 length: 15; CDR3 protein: CASSVGGGLNEKLFF; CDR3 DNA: TGTGCCAGCAGCGTAGGAGGGGGACTAAATGAAAAACTGTTTTTT
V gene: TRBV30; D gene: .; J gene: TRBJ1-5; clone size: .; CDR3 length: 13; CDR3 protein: CAWSRALNQPQHF; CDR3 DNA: TGTGCCTGGAGTCGGGCCCTCAATCAGCCCCAGCATTTT
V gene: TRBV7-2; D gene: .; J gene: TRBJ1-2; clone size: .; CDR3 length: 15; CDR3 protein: CASSPNSGTLYGYTF; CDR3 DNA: TGTGCCAGCAGCCCAAACTCCGGGACTCTCTATGGCTACACCTTC
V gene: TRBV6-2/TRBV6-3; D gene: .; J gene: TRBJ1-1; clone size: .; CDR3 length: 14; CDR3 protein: CASSLWSLNTEAFF; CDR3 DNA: TGTGCCAGCAGTTTATGGAGCCTGAACACTGAAGCTTTCTTT
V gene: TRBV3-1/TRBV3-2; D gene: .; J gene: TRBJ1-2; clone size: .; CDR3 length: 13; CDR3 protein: CASSPLAGDGYTF; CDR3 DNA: TGTGCCAGCAGCCCCCTGGCAGGGGATGGCTACACCTTC
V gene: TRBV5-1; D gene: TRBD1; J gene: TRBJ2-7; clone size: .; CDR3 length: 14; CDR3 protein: CASSLGQDNYEQYF; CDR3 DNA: TGCGCCAGCAGCTTAGGACAGGACAACTACGAGCAGTACTTC
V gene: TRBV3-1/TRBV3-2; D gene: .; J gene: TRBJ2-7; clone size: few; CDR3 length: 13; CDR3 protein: CASSLNLIYEQYF; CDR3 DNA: TGTGCCAGCAGCCTCAACCTCATTTACGAGCAGTACTTC